This T cell receptor (beta chain) was captured in a study of control samples from healthy donors and cancer patients. The CDR3 covers 15 residues. CDR1 is LNHDA, CDR2 SQIVND, per germline (reference sequence). With V trimmed by 8 bases and J by 4 bases, 7 bases remained unmatched. The table came from immunoSEQ multiplex PCR; TCRdb's copy has only in-frame clones and leaves some out. Of about 140,000 clones detected, 91% appear once; the ten largest clones hold about 7.1%. The chain couples TRBV19 to TRBJ2-3; 12 nucleotides align to TRBD2. The clonotype comes from a man between 18 and 35 years old in good health. Sequenced: blood. CDR3 sequence reads: CASGPSSGGADTQYF. In DNA form, the CDR3 reads TGTGCCAGTGGCCCTTCTAGCGGGGGGGCAGATACGCAGTATTTT.